What follows is one TCR beta chain and its context. This sample was included in a study of blood T cell repertoires in COVID-19. In the study overall: PBMCs, B-cell-depleted T cells, or T cells provided the cDNA or gDNA that made up the material.

Clones were sequenced by immunoSEQ multiplex PCR, and TCRdb holds only the in-frame ones, with some missing. The sample contains approximately 230,000 clones, around 83% of which appear only once. CDR3 length equals 14 residues. Germline CDR1 and CDR2: SGHRS and YFSETQ. V was clipped by 4 bases and J by 6 bases; unmatched bases: 6. The J gene is TRBJ2-1, the V gene TRBV5-1; 8 nucleotides agree with TRBD2. The sequencing input was peripheral blood. The TCR was taken from a man older than 75 with acute or convalescent COVID-19. The CDR3 loop is CASSLRAGGNEQFF. CDR3 in DNA: TGCGCCAGCAGCCTGAGGGCGGGGGGCAATGAGCAGTTCTTC.